This T cell receptor beta chain was obtained from a study of OX40 agonist ivuxolimab in advanced cancers. Turning to the study itself: Three dose-escalation patients had partial responses: one with hepatocellular carcinoma and two with cutaneous melanoma.

Sequencing was performed with immunoSEQ multiplex PCR; in TCRdb, only in-frame clones are kept and a portion is missing. This table has tens of thousands of clones, about 85% appearing once. With respect to this clone: Its matching antigen is unknown.

Study-wide results and limits: More expanded clones were found, on average, in CD8+ than in CD4+ T cells. At 0.1 to 3.0 mg/kg, clonal expansion of CD4+ and CD8+ blood T cells had occurred by week 6. Part of the nonresponder group also had normalized T-cell clonal expansion that was low.

Germline V gene data show CDR1 as SEHNR and CDR2 as FQNEAQ (reference sequence). CDR3 length: 18 residues. Deletions cut 5 bases from V and 0 bases from J, with 20 bases between. The starting material was CD4+ or CD8+ T cells sorted from blood, obtained in a trial of the OX40 agonist ivuxolimab. The source of this sequence is an adult with an advanced solid tumor such as melanoma, head and neck, liver or kidney cancer. V is TRBV7-9 and J is TRBJ2-1; tentative D call: TRBD1 (5 bases). The CDR3 here is CASSHLGRAQGSYNEQFF. In DNA, the CDR3 is TGTGCCAGCAGCCACTTGGGCAGGGCCCAGGGCTCCTACAATGAGCAGTTCTTC.